The clone carrying this T cell receptor beta chain was seen at least ten times. This entry is derived from a study of blood T cell repertoires in COVID-19. Whole-study context: Samples of COVID-19 (acute and convalescent) were obtained from the United States, Italy and Spain. From T cells, B-cell-depleted T cells, or PBMCs came the material, which was cDNA or gDNA.

How the authors handled the data: Researchers report that nucleated cell counts were estimated from reference gene primer amplification. TCRdb's table, derived via immunoSEQ multiplex PCR, lists solely in-frame clones and lacks some. V and J calls and clone size follow that table, whereas D and trimming were derived from the DNA. This sample yields approximately 300,000 clones, of which around four fifths are seen a single time; approximately 3.8% belongs to the top ten. The clonotype originates from a woman aged 50 to 65 with active or convalescent COVID-19. The sequenced sample consisted of peripheral blood.

CDR3 sequence reads: CASSQGGNVLTF. Here the CDR3 DNA reads TGTGCCAGCAGTCAGGGAGGCAACGTCCTGACTTTC. The chain carries TRBV6-6 and TRBJ2-6, with D perhaps matching TRBD2 (6 bases). V was pared by 5 bases and J by 9 bases, with 8 bases between. The CDR3 is 12 amino acids. The germline V gene encodes CDR1 MNHNY and CDR2 SVGAGI (reference sequence).